This TCR beta chain appears in the sequencing data of a study of beta chain features in type 1 diabetes. Study-wide background: Regarding age, gender and cell yields, patients proved similar to healthy donors.

As every portion of the isolated RNA was reverse transcribed, the sequencing read expressed TCRB transcripts. Profiled with immunoSEQ multiplex PCR; TCRdb holds only in-frame clones, not every one. The data contain a few hundred thousand clones, approximately 15% of them singletons. Losses at the gene ends were 4 bases for V and 8 bases for J; bases not matched to a gene: 11. Germline CDR1 GTSNPN, CDR2 SVGIG (reference sequence). The CDR3 covers 14 residues. What was sequenced was naive CD4+ T cells from blood. This chain connects TRBV30 to TRBJ1-2; 9 nucleotides match TRBD1. The clonotype was recovered from a man younger than 40 in good health. The CDR3 region is CAWNGLNRGHGYTF. The CDR3 nucleotides read TGTGCCTGGAATGGACTTAACAGGGGGCACGGCTACACCTTC.